The 13 T cell receptor beta chains below all came from one sample that was sequenced in a study of blood T cells in healthy people across ages (dated by TCRdb to about 2015). Library method: 5' RACE. The sample was run on an Illumina HiSeq 2500. The second PCR ran for about 6 to 12 cycles and used a J-beta primer mix along with a sample-barcoded 5' primer. TCRdb trimmed the raw reads at Q25, called clones with MiXCR and kept productive beta chains. Duplicate CDR3 protein sequences are folded into a single record with the most common DNA and genes. This sample lists 750,000 or so distinct CDR3 sequences; 25% were detected once. The biggest ten clones account for 9.4% of the sample. This sample also belongs to another study, concerning T cells of mothers and their children.

Source material: blood. These receptors were taken from a boy under 18 in good health.

Turning to this clonotype: Compared with germline, one end of the junction differs, possibly owing to a read error. The V and J genes are TRBV18 and TRBJ2-1, with 11 nucleotides matching TRBD2. The CDR3 contains 20 residues. Per germline, CDR1 KGHSH and CDR2 LQKENI. CDR3 in amino acids: CASSGRTVTSGSLSYNEQSF. In nucleotides, the CDR3 is TGTGCCAGCTCAGGTCGGACGGTTACTAGCGGGAGCCTCTCCTACAATGAGCAGTCCTTC.

This chain uses TRBV7-2 with TRBJ2-3, with D hard to call. V lost 2 bases and J lost 5, with 14 bases in between. The CDR3 totals 15 residues. The germline gives CDR1 SGHTA, CDR2 FQGNSA. The CDR3 region is CASSLSPGVGDTQYF. CDR3 sequence (DNA): TGTGCCAGCAGCTTAAGTCCTGGGGTCGGAGATACGCAGTATTTT.

This clonotype was seen a handful of times. The rearrangement joins TRBV14 to TRBJ2-7, with 7 positions matching TRBD1. The CDR3 is made up of 15 amino acids. The germline gives CDR1 SGHDN, CDR2 FVKESK. V shed 4 bases and J 3 bases; nucleotides not matched to a gene: 9. The CDR3 coding sequence is TGTGCCAGCAGCCCATACAGGGGAGCAATCTACGAGCAGTACTTC. Translation gives CASSPYRGAIYEQYF.

This clonotype occurred a few times. The chain employs TRBV12-3 or TRBV12-4 and TRBJ2-1; D call uncertain. The CDR3 extends over 12 amino acids. V dropped 3 bases and J dropped 9 bases, with 9 bases sitting between them. The CDR3 nucleotides are TGTGCCAGCAGTTTTATAGACGGTGAGCAGTTCTTC. Protein product: CASSFIDGEQFF.

This clonotype showed up just a few times. This chain uses TRBV10-3 with TRBJ1-3, with D unresolved. Germline lookup yields CDR1 ENHRY and CDR2 SYGVKD. This CDR3 has 13 residues. V shed 6 bases and J shed 4 bases, with 10 bases lying between them. CDR3 protein: CAIRDYEGNTIYF. The CDR3 DNA reads as TGTGCCATCAGGGACTACGAGGGAAACACCATATATTTT.

The chain recombines TRBV29-1 with TRBJ1-2, with 12 bases aligning to TRBD1. Germline CDR1 reads SQVTM; CDR2 reads ANQGSEA. CDR3 length equals 13 residues. Trimming at V came to 6 bases and at J to 2 bases, leaving 1 base not matched to a gene. The CDR3 coding sequence is TGCAGCGTGGGGACAGGGGGCAACTATGGCTACACCTTC. Translation: CSVGTGGNYGYTF.

The chain joins TRBV7-6 to TRBJ2-7; 9 bases match TRBD1. Germline V gives CDR1 SGHVS, CDR2 FNYEAQ. This CDR3 contains 16 residues. J lost 4 bases, V lost 4 bases, and 11 bases had no gene match. CDR3: CASSSGQGLGFYEQYF. CDR3 in DNA: TGTGCCAGCAGCTCAGGACAGGGGCTGGGGTTTTACGAGCAGTACTTC.

The chain combines TRBV12-3 or TRBV12-4 with TRBJ1-2; no reliable D call. This CDR3 region has 11 residues. V lost 7 bases, J lost 5 bases, and 8 bases lay in between. Here the CDR3 reads CASKTAYGYTF. CDR3 sequence (DNA): TGTGCCAGCAAGACCGCTTATGGCTACACCTTC.

The chain combines TRBV4-1 with TRBJ2-2; D is unclear. Trimming removed 4 bases at V and 0 bases at J, with 3 bases between. The CDR3 runs to 13 residues. CDR1 is MGHRA and CDR2 is YSYEKL in the germline V gene. CDR3 protein: CASSRSNTGELFF. CDR3 bases: TGCGCCAGCAGCCGCTCGAACACCGGGGAGCTGTTTTTT.

The chain combines TRBV20-1 with TRBJ1-4; unclear D gene. The germline CDR1 and CDR2 sequences are DFQATT and SNEGSKA (reference sequence). The CDR3 sequence is 16 residues long. Trimming removed 0 bases at V and 3 bases at J, with 14 bases between. The CDR3 region has the DNA TGCAGTGCTAGAGACATGGGAATAGTTGCTAATGAAAAACTGTTTTTT. It specifies CSARDMGIVANEKLFF.

This clonotype turned up a few times. DNA for the CDR3: TGCAGCGTTGAAACCCGGACTAGCGGGAGTGGCACAGATACGCAGTATTTT. Protein product: CSVETRTSGSGTDTQYF. This chain connects TRBV29-1 to TRBJ2-3, with TRBD2 matching 13 bases. The junction had 6 bases not matched to a gene; V was cut back by 2 bases and J by 1 base. The CDR3 has 17 residues. CDR1 is SQVTM and CDR2 is ANQGSEA in the germline V gene.

The V call is TRBV20-1, the J call TRBJ2-1; 11 nucleotides align to TRBD2. The CDR3 extends over 16 amino acids. Per germline, CDR1 DFQATT and CDR2 SNEGSKA (reference sequence). Trimming cost V 4 bases and J 5 bases; bases outside gene matches: 10. For the CDR3, the DNA is TGCAGTGCTATTAGGTTAGCGGGAGGGCCCAACAATGAGCAGTTCTTC. It yields the protein CSAIRLAGGPNNEQFF.

The V gene is TRBV27, the J gene TRBJ1-1; D remains ambiguous. In germline, CDR1 is MNHEY, CDR2 SMNVEV (reference sequence). The ends were cut back, 8 bases at V and 2 bases at J, with 21 bases in the middle. This CDR3 spans 16 amino acids. The DNA for the CDR3 is TGTGCCAGCCAGTCAACCCGGGGAGGGCGCAACACTGAAGCTTTCTTT. This translates into CASQSTRGGRNTEAFF.